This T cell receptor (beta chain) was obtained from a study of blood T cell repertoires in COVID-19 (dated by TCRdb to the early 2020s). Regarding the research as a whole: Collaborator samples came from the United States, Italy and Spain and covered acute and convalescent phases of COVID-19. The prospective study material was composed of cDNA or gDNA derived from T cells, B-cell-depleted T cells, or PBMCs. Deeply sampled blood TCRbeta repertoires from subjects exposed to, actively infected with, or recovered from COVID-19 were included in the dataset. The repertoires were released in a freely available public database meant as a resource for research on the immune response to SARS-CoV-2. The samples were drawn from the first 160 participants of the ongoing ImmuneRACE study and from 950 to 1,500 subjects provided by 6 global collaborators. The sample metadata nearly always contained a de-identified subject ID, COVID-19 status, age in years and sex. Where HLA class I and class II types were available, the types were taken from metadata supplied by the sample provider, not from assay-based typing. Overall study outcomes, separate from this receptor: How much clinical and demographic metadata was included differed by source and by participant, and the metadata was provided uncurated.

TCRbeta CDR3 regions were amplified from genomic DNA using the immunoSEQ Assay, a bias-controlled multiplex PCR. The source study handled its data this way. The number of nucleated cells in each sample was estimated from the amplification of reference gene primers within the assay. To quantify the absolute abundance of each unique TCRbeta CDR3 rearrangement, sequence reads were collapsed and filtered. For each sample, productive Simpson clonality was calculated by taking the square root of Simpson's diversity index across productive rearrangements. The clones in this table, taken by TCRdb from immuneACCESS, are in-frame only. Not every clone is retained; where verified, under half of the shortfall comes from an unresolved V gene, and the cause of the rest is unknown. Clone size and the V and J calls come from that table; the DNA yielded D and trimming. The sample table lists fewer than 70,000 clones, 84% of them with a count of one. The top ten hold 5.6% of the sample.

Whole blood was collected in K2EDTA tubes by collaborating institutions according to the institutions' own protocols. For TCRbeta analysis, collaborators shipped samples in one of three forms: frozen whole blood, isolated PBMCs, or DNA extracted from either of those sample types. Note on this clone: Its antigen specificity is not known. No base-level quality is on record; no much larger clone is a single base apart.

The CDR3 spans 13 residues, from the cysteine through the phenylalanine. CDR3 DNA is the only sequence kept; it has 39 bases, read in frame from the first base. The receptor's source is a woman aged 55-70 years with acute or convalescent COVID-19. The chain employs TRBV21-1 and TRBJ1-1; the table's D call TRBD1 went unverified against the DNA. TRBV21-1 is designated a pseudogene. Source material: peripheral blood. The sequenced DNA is TGTGCCAGCAGCAAAAAGAGAAACAGTGAAGCTTTCTTT. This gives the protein CASSKKRNSEAFF.